The clone carrying this TCR beta chain is medium-sized (0.01 to 0.1%) in the sample. HIV-positive participants were all treated in the United States. This record comes from a study of long-term antiretroviral therapy in people with HIV. The assay used was immunoSEQ (version v3.0), run at survey level. Method: immunoSEQ multiplex PCR; TCRdb's copy keeps in-frame clones and lacks some. This table has more than 25,000 clones, about 88% appearing once. The receptor was derived from a man between 50 and 59 years old with HIV. This sample comprised unsorted PBMCs, obtained roughly 5 years before starting antiretroviral therapy.

The chain's CDR3 is CASSLGRDPENIQYF. The CDR3 DNA is TGTGCCAGCAGTTTAGGGAGGGACCCAGAAAACATTCAGTACTTC. V and J are TRBV28 and TRBJ2-4, with 7 bases identical to TRBD2. The CDR3 sequence is 15 residues long. V gave up 2 bases and J gave up 5 bases; unmatched junction bases: 6. CDR1 is MDHEN, CDR2 SYDVKM, per germline.